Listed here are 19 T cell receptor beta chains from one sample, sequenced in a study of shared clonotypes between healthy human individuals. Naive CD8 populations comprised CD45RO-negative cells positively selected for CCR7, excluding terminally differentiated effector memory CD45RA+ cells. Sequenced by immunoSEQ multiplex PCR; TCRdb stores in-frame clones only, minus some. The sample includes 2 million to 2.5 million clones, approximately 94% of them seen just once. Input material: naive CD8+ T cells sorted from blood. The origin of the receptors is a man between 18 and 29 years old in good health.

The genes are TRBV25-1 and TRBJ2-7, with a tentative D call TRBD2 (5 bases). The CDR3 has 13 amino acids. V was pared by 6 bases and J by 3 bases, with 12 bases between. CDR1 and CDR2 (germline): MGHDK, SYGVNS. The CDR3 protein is CASSKDGNYEQYF. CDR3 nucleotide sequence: TGTGCCAGCAGCAAGGACGGGAACTACGAGCAGTACTTC.

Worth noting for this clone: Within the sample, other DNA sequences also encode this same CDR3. The CDR3 sequence: CASSIQGYSPLHF. CDR3 in DNA: TGTGCCAGTAGTATACAGGGGTATTCACCCCTCCACTTT. The chain uses TRBV19 and TRBJ1-6, with D possibly TRBD1 on 6 matching bases. The V and J ends lost 2 bases and 8 bases respectively, with 7 bases between them. Germline lookup yields CDR1 LNHDA and CDR2 SQIVND (reference sequence). The CDR3 has 13 amino acids.

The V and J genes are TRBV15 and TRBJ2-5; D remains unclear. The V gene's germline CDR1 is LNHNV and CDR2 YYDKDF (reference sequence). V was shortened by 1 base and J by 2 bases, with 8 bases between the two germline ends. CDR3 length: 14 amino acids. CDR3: CATSRVRVQETQYF. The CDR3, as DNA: TGTGCCACCAGCAGAGTGCGAGTACAAGAGACCCAGTACTTC.

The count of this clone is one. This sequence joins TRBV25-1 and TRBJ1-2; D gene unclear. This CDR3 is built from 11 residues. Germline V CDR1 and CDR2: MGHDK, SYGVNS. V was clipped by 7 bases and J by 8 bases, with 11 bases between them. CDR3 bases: TGTGCCAGCAAAAAGGGCTCCGGCTACACCTTC. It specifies CASKKGSGYTF.

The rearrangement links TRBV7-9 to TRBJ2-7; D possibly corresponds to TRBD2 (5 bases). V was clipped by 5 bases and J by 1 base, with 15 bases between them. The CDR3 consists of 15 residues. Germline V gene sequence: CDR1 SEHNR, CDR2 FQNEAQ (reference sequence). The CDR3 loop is CASSPGNGGSYEQYF. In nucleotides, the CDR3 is TGTGCCAGCAGCCCCGGGAACGGCGGGTCCTACGAGCAGTACTTC.

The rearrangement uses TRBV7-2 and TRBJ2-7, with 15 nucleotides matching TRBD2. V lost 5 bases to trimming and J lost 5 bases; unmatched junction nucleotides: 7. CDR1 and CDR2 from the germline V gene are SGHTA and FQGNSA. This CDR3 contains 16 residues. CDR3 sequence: CASSPGLAGGLHEQYF. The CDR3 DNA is TGTGCCAGCAGCCCTGGACTAGCGGGAGGGCTACACGAGCAGTACTTC.

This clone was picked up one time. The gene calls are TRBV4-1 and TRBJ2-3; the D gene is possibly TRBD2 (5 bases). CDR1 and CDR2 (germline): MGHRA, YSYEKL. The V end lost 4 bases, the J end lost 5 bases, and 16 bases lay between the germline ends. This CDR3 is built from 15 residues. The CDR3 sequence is CASSLRGGREDTQYF. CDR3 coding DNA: TGCGCCAGCAGCCTCCGAGGCGGCCGGGAAGATACGCAGTATTTT.

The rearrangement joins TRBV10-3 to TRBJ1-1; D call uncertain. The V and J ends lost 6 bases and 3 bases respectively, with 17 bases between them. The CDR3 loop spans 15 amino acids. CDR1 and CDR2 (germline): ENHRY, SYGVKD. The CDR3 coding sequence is TGTGCCATCAGCACTACCTCGGACGGCTACACTGAAGCTTTCTTT. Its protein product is CAISTTSDGYTEAFF.

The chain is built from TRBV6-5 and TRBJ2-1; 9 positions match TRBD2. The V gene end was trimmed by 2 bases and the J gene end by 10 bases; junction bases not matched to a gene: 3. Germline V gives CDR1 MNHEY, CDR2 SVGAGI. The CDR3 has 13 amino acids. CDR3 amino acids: CASSYLGTSEQFF. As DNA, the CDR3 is TGTGCCAGCAGTTACCTCGGGACTAGCGAGCAGTTCTTC.

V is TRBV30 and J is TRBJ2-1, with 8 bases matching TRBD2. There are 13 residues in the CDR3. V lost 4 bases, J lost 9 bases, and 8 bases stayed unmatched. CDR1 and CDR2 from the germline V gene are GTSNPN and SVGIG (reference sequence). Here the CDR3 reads CAWNYGGAGEQFF. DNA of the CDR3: TGTGCCTGGAACTACGGGGGGGCAGGTGAGCAGTTCTTC.

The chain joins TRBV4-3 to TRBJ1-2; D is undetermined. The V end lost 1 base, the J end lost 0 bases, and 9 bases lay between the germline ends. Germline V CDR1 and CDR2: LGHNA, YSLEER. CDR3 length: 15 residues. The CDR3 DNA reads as TGCGCCAGCAGCCAAGTCGCCGGTCCTAACTATGGCTACACCTTC. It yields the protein CASSQVAGPNYGYTF.

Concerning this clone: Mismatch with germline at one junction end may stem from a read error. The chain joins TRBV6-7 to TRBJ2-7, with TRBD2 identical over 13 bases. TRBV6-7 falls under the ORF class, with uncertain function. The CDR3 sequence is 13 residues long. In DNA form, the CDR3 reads TGTACCAGGGGACTAGCGGGGTACTACGAGCAGTACTTC. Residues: CTRGLAGYYEQYF.

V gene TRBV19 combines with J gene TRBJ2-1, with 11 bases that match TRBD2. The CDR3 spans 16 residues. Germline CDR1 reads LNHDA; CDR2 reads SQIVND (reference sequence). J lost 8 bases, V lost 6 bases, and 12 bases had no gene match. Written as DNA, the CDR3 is TGTGCCAGTAGCCTAGGACTAGCGGGTCTGTACGATGAGCAGTTCTTC. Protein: CASSLGLAGLYDEQFF.

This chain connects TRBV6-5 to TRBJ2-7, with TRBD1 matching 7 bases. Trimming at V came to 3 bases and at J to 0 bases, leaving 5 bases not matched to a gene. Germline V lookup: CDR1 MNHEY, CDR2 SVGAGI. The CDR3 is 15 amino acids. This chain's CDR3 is CASSYGTVGSYEQYF. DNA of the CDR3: TGTGCCAGCAGTTATGGGACAGTGGGCTCCTACGAGCAGTACTTC.

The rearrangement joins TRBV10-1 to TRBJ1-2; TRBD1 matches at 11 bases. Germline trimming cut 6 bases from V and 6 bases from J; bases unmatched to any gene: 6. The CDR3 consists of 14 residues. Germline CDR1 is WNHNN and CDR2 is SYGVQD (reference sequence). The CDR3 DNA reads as TGCGCCAGCAGCATACCGGGACAGGGGGATGGCTACACCTTC. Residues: CASSIPGQGDGYTF.

The DNA for the CDR3 is TGTGCCAGTAGTAGGGAGTCTAGCGGGAGAGAATCTTACAATGAGCAGTTCTTC. Encoded protein: CASSRESSGRESYNEQFF. The chain employs TRBV19 and TRBJ2-1; TRBD2 agrees at 10 bases. There are 18 residues in the CDR3. Germline CDR1 reads LNHDA; CDR2 reads SQIVND (reference sequence). J lost 4 bases, V lost 4 bases, and 13 bases had no gene match.

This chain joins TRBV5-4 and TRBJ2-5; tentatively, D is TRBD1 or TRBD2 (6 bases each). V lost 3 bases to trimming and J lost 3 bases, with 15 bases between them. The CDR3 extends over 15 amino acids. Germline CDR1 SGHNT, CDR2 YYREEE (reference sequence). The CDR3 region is CASSSTWGAEETQYF. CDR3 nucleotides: TGTGCCAGCAGCTCGACTTGGGGGGCGGAAGAGACCCAGTACTTC.

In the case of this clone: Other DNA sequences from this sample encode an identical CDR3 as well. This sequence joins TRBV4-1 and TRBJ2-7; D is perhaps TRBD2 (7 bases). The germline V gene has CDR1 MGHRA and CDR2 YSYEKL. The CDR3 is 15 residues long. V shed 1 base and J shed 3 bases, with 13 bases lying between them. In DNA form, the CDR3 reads TGCGCCAGCAGCCAAGGATCGGGGGGCGGCTACGAGCAGTACTTC. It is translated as CASSQGSGGGYEQYF.

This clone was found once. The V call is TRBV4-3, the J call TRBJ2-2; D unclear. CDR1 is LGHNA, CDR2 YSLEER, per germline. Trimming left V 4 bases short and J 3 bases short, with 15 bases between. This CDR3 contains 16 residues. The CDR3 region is CASSLKLGFYTGELFF. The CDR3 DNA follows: TGCGCCAGCAGCCTAAAACTCGGTTTTTACACCGGGGAGCTGTTTTTT.